This T cell receptor beta chain was documented in a study of T cells of healthy individuals. Germline V CDR1 and CDR2: MDHEN, SYDVKM. This CDR3 is built from 12 residues. The V and J ends lost 8 bases and 7 bases, in that order; junction bases with no gene match: 6. This clonotype was detected only a few times. In TCRdb, the 5' RACE reads were re-called with MiXCR into one record per CDR3 protein. Seen here are 55,000 to 65,000 distinct CDR3 sequences, 15% to 20% observed once, and the top ten hold around 5%. This chain joins TRBV28 and TRBJ2-7; TRBD1 matches 9 bases. The receptor was isolated from a human donor in good health. The DNA of the CDR3 is TGTGCCAGCCGGGACAGGGCGGGGGAGCAGTACTTC. It encodes CASRDRAGEQYF. Full variable domain (remainder filled in from reference TRBV28 and TRBJ2-7): DVKVTQSSRYLVKRTGEKVFLECVQDMDHENMFWYRQDPGLGLRLIYFSYDVKMKEKGDIPEGYSVSREKKERFSLILESASTNQTSMYLCASRDRAGEQYFGPGTRLTVT.